The sequence of this T cell receptor (beta chain) was determined in a study of patients and donors after allogeneic stem cell transplantation. This CDR3 region has 15 residues. Germline V gene data show CDR1 as SGHTA and CDR2 as FQGNSA. Trimming left V 2 bases short and J 4 bases short, with 14 bases between. TCRdb reprocessed the RT-PCR reads with MiXCR, giving one entry per CDR3 protein. The sample includes over 200,000 distinct CDR3 sequences, about 38% of them seen just once. The receptor comes from a human donor who was either an allogeneic HSCT recipient or a stem cell or donor lymphocyte infusion donor (not recorded which). It is not recorded whose cells these are; they may come from a transplant donor. This chain joins TRBV7-2 and TRBJ1-2; D unresolved. The sequenced sample consisted of blood, either unsorted or a sorted T cell fraction (not recorded which). The CDR3 is CASSLIPGSRYGYTF. CDR3 DNA: TGTGCCAGCAGCTTAATCCCGGGTTCGCGCTATGGCTACACCTTC.